Presented here are 25 T cell receptor beta chains from one specimen sequenced in a study of early T cells in non-severe SARS-CoV-2 infection. In TCRdb, the 5' RACE reads were re-called with MiXCR into one record per CDR3 protein. The sample holds roughly 63,000 distinct CDR3 sequences, around 13% seen once. The material sequenced was whole blood, taken at baseline. These receptors were collected from an adult who was a healthcare worker with PCR-confirmed SARS-CoV-2 infection or an uninfected control (not recorded which). The donor label of this sample is uncertain.

V is TRBV10-2 and J is TRBJ2-1, with 8 bases fitting TRBD2. This CDR3 has 15 amino acids. The germline V gene encodes CDR1 WSHSY and CDR2 SAAADI. J was trimmed by 2 bases and V by 2 bases; bases with no gene match: 2. CDR3 loop: CASSEAGGTYNEQFF. CDR3 sequence (DNA): TGCGCCAGCAGTGAGGCGGGGGGAACCTACAATGAGCAGTTCTTC.

J is TRBJ2-1 and V is TRBV7-3, with TRBD2 matching 9 bases. The trim removed 1 base at V and 13 bases at J, leaving 11 bases unmatched. The CDR3 has 15 residues. CDR1 is SGHTA and CDR2 is FQGTGA in the germline V gene. CDR3 nucleotide sequence: TGTGCCAGCAGCTTAATCGCTAGCGGGGTTTCGCTTCAGTTCTTC. Its translation: CASSLIASGVSLQFF.

This clonotype was counted a few times. The chain joins TRBV29-1 to TRBJ2-5; no definite D call. Germline V lookup: CDR1 SQVTM, CDR2 ANQGSEA. CDR3 length: 13 residues. Trimming cost V 5 bases and J 5 bases, with 15 bases left between them. CDR3 sequence reads: CSVQHTSKETQYF. Here the CDR3 DNA reads TGCAGCGTTCAACATACGTCTAAGGAGACCCAGTACTTC.

This clonotype has just a few counts. The V and J genes are TRBV10-2 and TRBJ2-4, with unresolved D. The germline V and J ends were trimmed by 3 bases and 1 base, with 7 bases remaining between them. The CDR3 totals 14 residues. Germline loops: CDR1 WSHSY, CDR2 SAAADI. The DNA of the CDR3 is TGCGCCAGCAGTGAACAAGGTGCCAAAAACATTCAGTACTTC. Translation: CASSEQGAKNIQYF.

This clonotype was detected a few times. J is TRBJ1-3 and V is TRBV6-1; D is unclear. Germline CDR1 MNHNS, CDR2 SASEGT. Deletions cut 4 bases from V and 3 bases from J, with 13 bases between. The CDR3 has 15 amino acids. CDR3 coding DNA: TGTGCCAGCAGTGCCCTGGGAAGACTTGGAAACACCATATATTTT. Its translation: CASSALGRLGNTIYF.

This clonotype was detected a few times. V gene TRBV2 combines with J gene TRBJ2-7, with D possibly matching TRBD2 (6 bases). Trimming stripped 5 bases from V and 5 bases from J, with 16 bases between. Germline CDR1 reads SNHLY; CDR2 reads FYNNEI. The CDR3 is 14 residues long. The CDR3 sequence is CASSTQERGNEQYV. CDR3 DNA: TGTGCCAGCAGTACCCAAGAACGGGGGAACGAGCAGTACGTC.

The sample holds many counts of this clonotype. V gene TRBV5-6 combines with J gene TRBJ2-1; no clear D. This CDR3 has 11 residues. CDR1 SGHDT and CDR2 YYEEEE come from the germline V gene. The germline V and J ends were trimmed by 0 bases and 9 bases, with 4 bases remaining between them. CDR3 region: CASSLAVEQFF. CDR3 nucleotide sequence: TGTGCCAGCAGCTTGGCGGTTGAGCAGTTCTTC.

The chain has TRBV5-1 and TRBJ2-5; the D is unclear. The V and J ends lost 0 bases and 2 bases respectively, with 11 bases between them. The germline V gene encodes CDR1 SGHRS and CDR2 YFSETQ. The CDR3 contains 15 residues. CDR3 sequence: CASSLGLGSQETQYF. The CDR3 DNA reads TGCGCCAGCAGCTTGGGACTCGGCAGTCAAGAGACCCAGTACTTC.

This clonotype was found a few times. The CDR3 DNA reads as TGTGCCAGCACCCAAGAAGTCCTCACCTCTTCACCCCTCCACTTT. Translation gives CASTQEVLTSSPLHF. The chain is built from TRBV11-2 and TRBJ1-6; D remains ambiguous. CDR3 length equals 15 residues. The V end lost 7 bases, the J end lost 9 bases, and 19 bases lay between the germline ends. Germline V lookup: CDR1 SGHAT, CDR2 FQNNGV.

The V and J genes are TRBV21-1 and TRBJ2-5; the table names TRBD1, a call not compared with the DNA. TRBV21-1 is noted as a pseudogene. This CDR3 comprises 12 residues. The CDR3 DNA follows: TGTGCCAGCAGCAAAGTTTGGACAGGTTCCCTCTTC. Its translation is CASSKVWTGSLF.

This clonotype was recorded a few times. This sequence joins TRBV12-3 or TRBV12-4 and TRBJ2-1; TRBD2 matches at 11 bases. This CDR3 has 18 residues. Trimming cost V 4 bases and J 0 bases; bases outside gene matches: 8. CDR3 protein: CASSSRLTSGGSYNEQFF. The CDR3, as DNA: TGTGCCAGCAGTTCTCGACTCACTAGCGGGGGCTCCTACAATGAGCAGTTCTTC.

The chain links TRBV2 to TRBJ2-1; TRBD2 might be the D (6 bases). V shed 6 bases and J shed 14 bases, with 23 bases lying between them. This CDR3 contains 14 residues. Germline loops: CDR1 SNHLY, CDR2 FYNNEI. The CDR3 protein is CASSAGLARTIEFF. CDR3 sequence (DNA): TGTGCCAGCAGCGCCGGGTTAGCAAGGACTATCGAGTTCTTC.

The chain uses TRBV5-1 and TRBJ2-3, with D perhaps matching TRBD1 or TRBD2 (5 bases each). Between the trimmed V and J ends, which lost 3 bases and 1 base, there was a span of 15 bases. Looked up from germline, CDR1 is SGHRS and CDR2 is YFSETQ. The length of the CDR3 is 16 residues. CDR3 in DNA: TGCGCCAGCAGCTCTGGGACGGTAGGAGGCACAGATACGCAGTATTTT. This gives the protein CASSSGTVGGTDTQYF. Together with reference TRBV5-1 and TRBJ2-3, the CDR3 gives the full variable domain: KAGVTQTPRYLIKTRGQQVTLSCSPISGHRSVSWYQQTPGQGLQFLFEYFSETQRNKGNFPGRFSGRQFSNSRSEMNVSTLELGDSALYLCASSSGTVGGTDTQYFGPGTRLTVL.

J is TRBJ2-2 and V is TRBV3-1; D gene ambiguous. This CDR3 spans 13 amino acids. Germline loops: CDR1 LGHDT, CDR2 YNNKEL (reference sequence). The V end was cut by 9 bases, the J end by 6 bases, with 14 bases between. The CDR3 region has the DNA TGTGCCAGTGCCAAAATGCAGGCCGGGGAGCTGTTTTTT. It encodes CASAKMQAGELFF.

This clonotype showed up many times. The chain is built from TRBV7-6 and TRBJ2-5; 9 nucleotides align to TRBD2. The CDR3 contains 16 residues. CDR1 is SGHVS, CDR2 FNYEAQ, per germline. The junction had 15 bases not matched to a gene; V was cut back by 6 bases and J by 7 bases. CDR3 nucleotides: TGTGCCAGCAGTAAAAGCGGGGGGACCCTACAGGGGACCCAGTACTTC. This encodes CASSKSGGTLQGTQYF.

The chain employs TRBV4-1 and TRBJ1-1, with a tentative D call TRBD1 (5 bases). The CDR3 loop spans 15 amino acids. Per germline, CDR1 MGHRA and CDR2 YSYEKL. With 2 bases removed from V and 6 bases from J, the gap between germline ends came to 16 bases. CDR3 in amino acids: CASSQPSAGRAEAFF. Written as DNA, the CDR3 is TGCGCCAGCAGCCAACCTTCAGCAGGGAGGGCTGAAGCTTTCTTT.

The chain has TRBV24-1 and TRBJ2-5; 10 bases are a match to TRBD1. CDR1 and CDR2 (germline): KGHDR, SFDVKD. Unmatched junction bases numbered 5, after V lost 4 bases and J lost 4 bases. The CDR3 length is 15 residues. CDR3: CATSESTGGPETQYF. The CDR3 nucleotides are TGTGCCACCAGTGAGTCGACAGGGGGCCCAGAGACCCAGTACTTC.

The sample holds many counts of this clonotype. The chain links TRBV28 to TRBJ1-1; possible D gene TRBD1, 5 bases. Germline V gene sequence: CDR1 MDHEN, CDR2 SYDVKM. The length of the CDR3 is 17 residues. Between the trimmed V and J ends, which lost 2 bases and 2 bases, there was a span of 18 bases. The CDR3 loop is CASSLPSAGTSNTEAFF. CDR3 nucleotides: TGTGCCAGCAGTTTACCATCCGCGGGGACGTCTAACACTGAAGCTTTCTTT. Full variable domain (missing parts from reference TRBV28 and TRBJ1-1): DVKVTQSSRYLVKRTGEKVFLECVQDMDHENMFWYRQDPGLGLRLIYFSYDVKMKEKGDIPEGYSVSREKKERFSLILESASTNQTSMYLCASSLPSAGTSNTEAFFGQGTRLTVV.

The CDR3 protein is CSAIQGPRQPQHF. The CDR3, as DNA: TGCAGTGCCATACAGGGTCCCCGGCAGCCCCAGCATTTT. The rearrangement uses TRBV20-1 and TRBJ1-5; D possibly corresponds to TRBD1 (6 bases). Deletions cut 6 bases from V and 7 bases from J, with 16 bases between. Germline V gene sequence: CDR1 DFQATT, CDR2 SNEGSKA (reference sequence). CDR3 length: 13 residues.

This clonotype showed up just a few times. The V gene is TRBV29-1, the J gene TRBJ2-1; the match to TRBD1 covers 11 bases. V shed 4 bases, J shed 8 bases, and the junction held 10 bases outside the gene matches. CDR1 SQVTM and CDR2 ANQGSEA come from the germline V gene. The CDR3 has 15 amino acids. The chain's CDR3 is CSVVIGTGGVDEQFF. The CDR3 nucleotides are TGCAGCGTTGTCATTGGGACAGGGGGGGTGGATGAGCAGTTCTTC.

This clonotype appeared once. This chain connects TRBV9 to TRBJ1-6; D gene ambiguous. CDR1 SGDLS and CDR2 YYNGEE come from the germline V gene. V was trimmed by 0 bases and J by 7 bases, leaving 14 bases between them. CDR3 size: 16 residues. CDR3 in DNA: TGTGCCAGCAGCGTAGGTGTCAGCCCGCGGAATTCACCCCTCCACTTT. Amino acids: CASSVGVSPRNSPLHF.

J is TRBJ1-2 and V is TRBV28, with TRBD1 identical over 7 bases. Germline-derived CDR1 and CDR2 are MDHEN and SYDVKM. Germline trimming cut 10 bases from V and 3 bases from J; bases unmatched to any gene: 5. This CDR3 spans 12 amino acids. The CDR3 sequence: CATGGTDYGYTF. The CDR3 DNA reads as TGTGCCACAGGGGGGACAGACTATGGCTACACCTTC.

The rearrangement uses TRBV15 and TRBJ1-5, with D uncertain. V was pared by 6 bases and J by 0 bases, with 6 bases between. The CDR3 has 13 residues. Germline CDR1 LNHNV, CDR2 YYDKDF (reference sequence). The CDR3 DNA reads as TGTGCCACCAGGGGTGATAGCAATCAGCCCCAGCATTTT. Its translation is CATRGDSNQPQHF.

The genes are TRBV21-1 and TRBJ2-1. TRBV21-1 is termed a pseudogene. The CDR3 is 14 residues long. This chain's CDR3 is CASSRPTGYNEQFF. The CDR3 DNA reads as TGTGCCAGCAGCAGACCGACGGGTTACAATGAGCAGTTCTTC.

This clonotype appeared a few times. This chain uses TRBV5-1 with TRBJ1-5; D unclear. Germline V gene lookup returns CDR1 SGHRS and CDR2 YFSETQ. V lost 1 base, J lost 4 bases, and 9 bases lay in between. This CDR3 spans 14 amino acids. DNA for the CDR3: TGCGCCAGCAGCTTGATGGGAGAGAATCAGCCCCAGCATTTT. This codes for CASSLMGENQPQHF.